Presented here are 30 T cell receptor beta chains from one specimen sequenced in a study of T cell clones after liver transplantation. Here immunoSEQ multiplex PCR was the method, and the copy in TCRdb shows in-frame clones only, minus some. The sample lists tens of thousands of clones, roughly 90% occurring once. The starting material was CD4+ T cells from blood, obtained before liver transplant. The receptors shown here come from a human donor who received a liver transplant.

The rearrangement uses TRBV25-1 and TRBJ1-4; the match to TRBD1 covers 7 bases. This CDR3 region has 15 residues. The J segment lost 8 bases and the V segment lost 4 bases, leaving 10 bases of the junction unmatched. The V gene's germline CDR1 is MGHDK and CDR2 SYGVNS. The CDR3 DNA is TGTGCCAGCAGTGTGCTTGACAGGGAGTGGGAAAAACTGTTTTTT. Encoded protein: CASSVLDREWEKLFF.

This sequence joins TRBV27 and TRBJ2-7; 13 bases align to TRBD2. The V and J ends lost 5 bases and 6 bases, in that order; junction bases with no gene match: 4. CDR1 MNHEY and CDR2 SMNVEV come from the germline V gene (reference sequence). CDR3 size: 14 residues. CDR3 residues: CASSGLAGVGEQYF. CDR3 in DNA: TGTGCCAGCAGTGGACTAGCGGGAGTCGGCGAGCAGTACTTC.

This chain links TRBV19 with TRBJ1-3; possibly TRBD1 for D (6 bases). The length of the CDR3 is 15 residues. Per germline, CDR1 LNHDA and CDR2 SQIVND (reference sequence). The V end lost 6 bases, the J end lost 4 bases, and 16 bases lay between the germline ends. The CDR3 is CASSFLQGTGNTIYF. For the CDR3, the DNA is TGTGCCAGTAGCTTCCTTCAGGGGACGGGAAACACCATATATTTT. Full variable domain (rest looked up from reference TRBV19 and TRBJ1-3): DGGITQSPKYLFRKEGQNVTLSCEQNLNHDAMYWYRQDPGQGLRLIYYSQIVNDFQKGDIAEGYSVSREKKESFPLTVTSAQKNPTAFYLCASSFLQGTGNTIYFGEGSWLTVV.

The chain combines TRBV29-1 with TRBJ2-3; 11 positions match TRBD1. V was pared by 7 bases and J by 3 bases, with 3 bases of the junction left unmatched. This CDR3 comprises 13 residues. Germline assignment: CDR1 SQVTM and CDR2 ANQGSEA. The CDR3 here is CSAGTGGTDTQYF. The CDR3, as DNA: TGCAGCGCCGGGACAGGGGGAACAGATACGCAGTATTTT.

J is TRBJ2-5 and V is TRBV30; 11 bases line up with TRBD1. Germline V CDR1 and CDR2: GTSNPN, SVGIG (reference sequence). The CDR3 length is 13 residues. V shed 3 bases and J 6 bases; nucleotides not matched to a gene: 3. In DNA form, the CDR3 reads TGTGCCTGGAGCGGGGACAGGGGGAAGACCCAGTACTTC. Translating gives CAWSGDRGKTQYF.

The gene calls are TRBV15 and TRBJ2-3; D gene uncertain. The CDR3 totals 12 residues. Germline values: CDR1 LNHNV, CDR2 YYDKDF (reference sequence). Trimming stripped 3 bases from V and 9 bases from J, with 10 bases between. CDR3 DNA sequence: TGTGCCACCAGCAGGCCCGGCAGCACGCAGTATTTT. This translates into CATSRPGSTQYF.

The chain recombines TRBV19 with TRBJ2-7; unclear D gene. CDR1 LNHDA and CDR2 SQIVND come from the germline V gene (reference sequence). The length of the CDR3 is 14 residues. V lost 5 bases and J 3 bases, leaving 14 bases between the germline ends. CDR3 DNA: TGTGCCAGTAGTCCCATGGTGGGCCACTACGAGCAGTACTTC. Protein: CASSPMVGHYEQYF. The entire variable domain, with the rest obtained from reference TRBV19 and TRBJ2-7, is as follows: DGGITQSPKYLFRKEGQNVTLSCEQNLNHDAMYWYRQDPGQGLRLIYYSQIVNDFQKGDIAEGYSVSREKKESFPLTVTSAQKNPTAFYLCASSPMVGHYEQYFGPGTRLTVT.

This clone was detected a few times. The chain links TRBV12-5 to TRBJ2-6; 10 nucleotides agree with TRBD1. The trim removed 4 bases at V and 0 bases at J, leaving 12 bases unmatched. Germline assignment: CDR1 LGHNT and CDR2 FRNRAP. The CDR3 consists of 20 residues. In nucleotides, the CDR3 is TGTGCTAGTGGTTCCCAAACCGGGACAGGGGCGCTCTCTGGGGCCAACGTCCTGACTTTC. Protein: CASGSQTGTGALSGANVLTF.

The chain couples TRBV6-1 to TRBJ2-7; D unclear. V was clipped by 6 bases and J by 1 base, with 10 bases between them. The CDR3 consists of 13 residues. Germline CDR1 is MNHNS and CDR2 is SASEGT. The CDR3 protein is CASRALISYEQYF. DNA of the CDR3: TGTGCCAGCAGGGCTTTAATTTCCTACGAGCAGTACTTC.

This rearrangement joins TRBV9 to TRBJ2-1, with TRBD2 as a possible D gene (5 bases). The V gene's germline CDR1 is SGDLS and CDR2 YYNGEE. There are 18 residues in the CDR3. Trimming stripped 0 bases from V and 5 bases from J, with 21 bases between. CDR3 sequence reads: CASSVAPGVLGRDNEQFF. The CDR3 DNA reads TGTGCCAGCAGCGTAGCACCCGGGGTCCTAGGGAGAGACAATGAGCAGTTCTTC. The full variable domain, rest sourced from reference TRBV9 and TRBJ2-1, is DSGVTQTPKHLITATGQRVTLRCSPRSGDLSVYWYQQSLDQGLQFLIQYYNGEERAKGNILERFSAQQFPDLHSELNLSSLELGDSALYFCASSVAPGVLGRDNEQFFGPGTRLTVL.

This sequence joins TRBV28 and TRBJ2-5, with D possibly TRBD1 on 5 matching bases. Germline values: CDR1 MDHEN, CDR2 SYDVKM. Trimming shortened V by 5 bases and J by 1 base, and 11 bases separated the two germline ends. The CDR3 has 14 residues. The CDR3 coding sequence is TGTGCCAGCAGTGTAACAGGATTCCAAGAGACCCAGTACTTC. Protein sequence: CASSVTGFQETQYF.

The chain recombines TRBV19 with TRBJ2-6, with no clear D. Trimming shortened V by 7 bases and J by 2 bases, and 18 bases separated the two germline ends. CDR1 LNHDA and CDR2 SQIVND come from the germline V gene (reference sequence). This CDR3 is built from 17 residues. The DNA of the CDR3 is TGTGCCAGTACCCCCACAAAGATAATACCTGGGGCCAACGTCCTGACTTTC. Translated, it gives CASTPTKIIPGANVLTF.

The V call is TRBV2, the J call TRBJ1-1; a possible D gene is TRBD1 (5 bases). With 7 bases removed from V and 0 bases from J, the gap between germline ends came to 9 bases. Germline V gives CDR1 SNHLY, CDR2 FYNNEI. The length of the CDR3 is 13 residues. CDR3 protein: CASNGGMNTEAFF. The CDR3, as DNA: TGTGCCAGCAATGGGGGGATGAACACTGAAGCTTTCTTT. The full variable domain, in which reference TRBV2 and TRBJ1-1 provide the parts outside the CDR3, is EPEVTQTPSHQVTQMGQEVILRCVPISNHLYFYWYRQILGQKVEFLVSFYNNEISEKSEIFDDQFSVERPDGSNFTLKIRSTKLEDSAMYFCASNGGMNTEAFFGQGTRLTVV.

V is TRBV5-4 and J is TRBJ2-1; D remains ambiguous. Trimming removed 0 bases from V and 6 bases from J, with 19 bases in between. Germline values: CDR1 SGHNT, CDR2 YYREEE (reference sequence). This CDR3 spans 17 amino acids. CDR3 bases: TGTGCCAGCAGCTTGGCTCTTAATCAAATTTACCTCAATGAGCAGTTCTTC. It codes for CASSLALNQIYLNEQFF.

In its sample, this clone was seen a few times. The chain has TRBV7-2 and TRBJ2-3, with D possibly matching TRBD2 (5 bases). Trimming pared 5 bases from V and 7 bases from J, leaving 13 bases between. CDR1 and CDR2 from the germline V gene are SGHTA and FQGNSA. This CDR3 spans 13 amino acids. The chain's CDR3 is CASSKDFVNTQYF. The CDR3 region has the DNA TGTGCCAGCAGCAAGGACTTTGTGAATACGCAGTATTTT. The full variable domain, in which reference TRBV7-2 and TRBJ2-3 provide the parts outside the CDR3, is GAGVSQSPSNKVTEKGKDVELRCDPISGHTALYWYRQSLGQGLEFLIYFQGNSAPDKSGLPSDRFSAERTGGSVSTLTIQRTQQEDSAVYLCASSKDFVNTQYFGPGTRLTVL.

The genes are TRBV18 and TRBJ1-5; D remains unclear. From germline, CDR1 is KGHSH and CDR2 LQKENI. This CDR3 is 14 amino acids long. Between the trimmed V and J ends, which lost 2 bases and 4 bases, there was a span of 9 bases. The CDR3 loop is CASSPMNWNQPQHF. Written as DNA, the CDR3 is TGTGCCAGCTCACCAATGAATTGGAATCAGCCCCAGCATTTT.

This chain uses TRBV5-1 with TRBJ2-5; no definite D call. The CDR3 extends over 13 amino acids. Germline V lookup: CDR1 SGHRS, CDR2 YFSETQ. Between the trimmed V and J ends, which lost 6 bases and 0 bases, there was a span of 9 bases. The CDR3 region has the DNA TGCGCCAGCACGCGGTTAGACCAAGAGACCCAGTACTTC. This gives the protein CASTRLDQETQYF.

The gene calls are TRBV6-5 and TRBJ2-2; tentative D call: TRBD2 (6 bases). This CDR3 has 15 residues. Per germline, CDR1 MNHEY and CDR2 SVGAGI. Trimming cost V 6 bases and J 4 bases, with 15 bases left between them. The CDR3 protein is CASSLTRAATGELFF. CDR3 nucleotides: TGTGCCAGCAGCCTGACTAGAGCGGCCACCGGGGAGCTGTTTTTT.

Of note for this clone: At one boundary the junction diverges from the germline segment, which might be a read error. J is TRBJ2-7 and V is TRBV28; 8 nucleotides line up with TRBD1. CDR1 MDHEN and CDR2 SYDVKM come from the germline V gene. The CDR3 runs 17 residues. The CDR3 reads CASRVPRTGNPYEPPVF. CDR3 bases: TGTGCCAGCAGGGTGCCCAGGACAGGGAATCCCTACGAACCCCCCGTCTTC. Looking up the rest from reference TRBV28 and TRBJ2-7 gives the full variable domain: DVKVTQSSRYLVKRTGEKVFLECVQDMDHENMFWYRQDPGLGLRLIYFSYDVKMKEKGDIPEGYSVSREKKERFSLILESASTNQTSMYLCASRVPRTGNPYEPPVFGPGTRLTVT.

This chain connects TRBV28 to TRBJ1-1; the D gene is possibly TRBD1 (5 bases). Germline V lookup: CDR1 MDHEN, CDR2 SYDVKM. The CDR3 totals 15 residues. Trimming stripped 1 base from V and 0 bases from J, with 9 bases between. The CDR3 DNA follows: TGTGCCAGCAGTTTATCAGAGACAGTGAACACTGAAGCTTTCTTT. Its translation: CASSLSETVNTEAFF.

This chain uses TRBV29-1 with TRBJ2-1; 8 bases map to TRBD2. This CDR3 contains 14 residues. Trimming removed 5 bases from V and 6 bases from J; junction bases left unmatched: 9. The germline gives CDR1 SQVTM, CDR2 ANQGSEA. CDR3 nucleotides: TGCAGCGTTACCAGGGCGGGAGGTATCAATGAGCAGTTCTTC. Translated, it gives CSVTRAGGINEQFF.

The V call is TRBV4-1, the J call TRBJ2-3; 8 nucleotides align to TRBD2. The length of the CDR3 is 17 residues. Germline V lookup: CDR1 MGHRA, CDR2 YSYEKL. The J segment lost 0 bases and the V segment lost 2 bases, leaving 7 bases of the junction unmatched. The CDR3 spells CASSQSAAGGSTDTQYF. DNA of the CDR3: TGCGCCAGCAGCCAATCAGCGGCGGGAGGAAGCACAGATACGCAGTATTTT.

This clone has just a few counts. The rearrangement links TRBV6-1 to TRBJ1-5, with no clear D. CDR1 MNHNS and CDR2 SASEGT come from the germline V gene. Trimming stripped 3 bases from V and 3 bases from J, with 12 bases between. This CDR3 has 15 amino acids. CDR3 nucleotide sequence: TGTGCCAGCAGTGAGGGTTCAGTGGACAATCAGCCCCAGCATTTT. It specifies CASSEGSVDNQPQHF.

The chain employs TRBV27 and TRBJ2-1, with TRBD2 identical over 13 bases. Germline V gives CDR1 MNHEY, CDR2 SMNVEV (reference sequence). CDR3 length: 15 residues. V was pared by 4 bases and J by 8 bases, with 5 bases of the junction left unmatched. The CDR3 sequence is CASSSGLAGADEQFF. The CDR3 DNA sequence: TGTGCCAGCAGTTCTGGACTAGCGGGAGCTGATGAGCAGTTCTTC.

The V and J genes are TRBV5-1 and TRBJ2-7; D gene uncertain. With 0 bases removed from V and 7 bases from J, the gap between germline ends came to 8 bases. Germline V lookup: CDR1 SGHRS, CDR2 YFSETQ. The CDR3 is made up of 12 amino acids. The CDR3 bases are TGCGCCAGCAGCTTGGAGGGTCGTGAGCAGTACTTC. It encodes CASSLEGREQYF.

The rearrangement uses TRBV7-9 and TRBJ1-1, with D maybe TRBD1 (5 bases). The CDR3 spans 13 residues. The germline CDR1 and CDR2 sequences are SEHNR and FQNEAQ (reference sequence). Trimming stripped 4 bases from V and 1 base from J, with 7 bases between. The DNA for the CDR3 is TGTGCCAGCAGCTATGACAGGAACACTGAAGCTTTCTTT. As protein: CASSYDRNTEAFF. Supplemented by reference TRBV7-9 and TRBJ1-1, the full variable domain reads DTGVSQNPRHKITKRGQNVTFRCDPISEHNRLYWYRQTLGQGPEFLTYFQNEAQLEKSRLLSDRFSAERPKGSFSTLEIQRTEQGDSAMYLCASSYDRNTEAFFGQGTRLTVV.

Here the CDR3 DNA reads TGTGCCAGCAGCCATGAAACTAGCGGTTTAGATGAGGCGGCCTACAATGAGCAGTTCTTC. This sequence encodes CASSHETSGLDEAAYNEQFF. V usage is TRBV12-1 and J usage is TRBJ2-1; TRBD2, as called in the table, went unchecked against the DNA. TRBV12-1 is noted as a pseudogene. The CDR3 contains 20 residues.

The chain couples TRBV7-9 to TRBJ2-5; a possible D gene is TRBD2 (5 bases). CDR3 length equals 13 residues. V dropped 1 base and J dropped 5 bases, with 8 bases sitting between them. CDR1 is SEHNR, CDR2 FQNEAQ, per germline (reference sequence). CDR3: CASSLVGEETQYF. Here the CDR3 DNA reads TGTGCCAGCAGCTTAGTGGGAGAGGAGACCCAGTACTTC.

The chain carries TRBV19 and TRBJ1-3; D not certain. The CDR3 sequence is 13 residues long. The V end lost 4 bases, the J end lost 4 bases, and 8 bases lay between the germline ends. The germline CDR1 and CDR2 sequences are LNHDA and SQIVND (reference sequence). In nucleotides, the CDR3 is TGTGCCAGTAGTAGGGAAATCGGAAACACCATATATTTT. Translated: CASSREIGNTIYF.

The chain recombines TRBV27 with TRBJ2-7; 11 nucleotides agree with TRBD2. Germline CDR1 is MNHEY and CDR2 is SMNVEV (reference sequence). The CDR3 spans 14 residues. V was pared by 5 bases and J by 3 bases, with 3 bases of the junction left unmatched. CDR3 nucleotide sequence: TGTGCCAGCAGTCCTAGCGGGAGGAGCTACGAGCAGTACTTC. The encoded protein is CASSPSGRSYEQYF.